The 5 T cell receptor beta chains listed next were all sequenced from one sample in a study of OX40 agonist ivuxolimab in advanced cancers. Assay: immunoSEQ multiplex PCR; the TCRdb copy retains only in-frame clones and omits some. The table shows about 61,000 clones, with over 80% occurring only once. The source material was CD4+ or CD8+ T cells sorted from blood, sampled in a trial of the OX40 agonist ivuxolimab. The receptors were sampled from an adult with an advanced solid tumor such as melanoma, head and neck, liver or kidney cancer.

The gene calls are TRBV9 and TRBJ2-5; D remains ambiguous. CDR1 SGDLS and CDR2 YYNGEE come from the germline V gene. Deletions cut 2 bases from V and 0 bases from J, with 5 bases between. The CDR3 spans 13 residues. CDR3 loop: CASSVRYQETQYF. CDR3 nucleotide sequence: TGTGCCAGCAGCGTGCGGTACCAAGAGACCCAGTACTTC.

The V and J genes are TRBV5-1 and TRBJ2-1, with TRBD2 matching over 7 bases. In germline, CDR1 is SGHRS, CDR2 YFSETQ. The CDR3 is 16 amino acids. The junction had 6 bases not matched to a gene; V was cut back by 0 bases and J by 3 bases. The CDR3 coding sequence is TGCGCCAGCAGCTTGGCAAGTAGCGGGCACTACAATGAGCAGTTCTTC. This sequence encodes CASSLASSGHYNEQFF. Full variable domain (remainder filled in from reference TRBV5-1 and TRBJ2-1): KAGVTQTPRYLIKTRGQQVTLSCSPISGHRSVSWYQQTPGQGLQFLFEYFSETQRNKGNFPGRFSGRQFSNSRSEMNVSTLELGDSALYLCASSLASSGHYNEQFFGPGTRLTVL.

The rearrangement joins TRBV4-1 to TRBJ1-2; 9 nucleotides align to TRBD1. This CDR3 is 15 amino acids long. V shed 4 bases, J shed 4 bases, and the junction held 7 bases outside the gene matches. Germline CDR1 reads MGHRA; CDR2 reads YSYEKL. The CDR3 loop reads CASSLEQGAIYGYTF. For the CDR3, the DNA is TGCGCCAGCAGCCTAGAACAGGGGGCGATCTATGGCTACACCTTC.

The rearrangement links TRBV19 to TRBJ2-7, with D maybe TRBD1 (5 bases). With 5 bases removed from V and 5 bases from J, the gap between germline ends came to 13 bases. Germline assignment: CDR1 LNHDA and CDR2 SQIVND (reference sequence). The CDR3 has 13 residues. The CDR3 loop is CASSQEGVHEQYF. CDR3 nucleotide sequence: TGTGCCAGTAGTCAAGAAGGGGTCCACGAGCAGTACTTC.

The V gene is TRBV9, the J gene TRBJ2-3; D gene unclear. The CDR3 totals 13 residues. The germline V gene has CDR1 SGDLS and CDR2 YYNGEE. Trimming removed 3 bases at V and 2 bases at J, with 7 bases between. The CDR3 sequence: CASSGPPTDTQYF. In nucleotides, the CDR3 is TGTGCCAGCAGCGGTCCCCCCACAGATACGCAGTATTTT.